A single sample is the source of the 16 T cell receptor beta chains below, sequenced in a study of T cell repertoires in cytomegalovirus infection (dated by TCRdb to the late 2010s). The listed sequencing device is Illumina HiSeq 1500. Through fastp at Q25 and MiXCR, TCRdb rebuilt clones from the public reads, retaining in-frame beta chains. Identical CDR3 protein sequences are pooled into one entry, listed with their most common genes and DNA. This sample gives about 310,000 distinct CDR3 sequences in total; roughly 16% of them show up just once. The top ten clones comprise around 13% of the sample. The specimen was PBMCs. These receptors all come from a human donor in good health (CMV status not recorded). Some clones in this sample may be carry-over from other donors' samples.

The sample holds many counts of this clonotype. V gene TRBV6-1 combines with J gene TRBJ1-2; D not resolved. CDR1 and CDR2 from the germline V gene are MNHNS and SASEGT. The length of the CDR3 is 16 residues. Trimming shortened V by 5 bases and J by 0 bases, and 16 bases separated the two germline ends. The CDR3 reads CASSSTWTGTNYGYTF. The DNA of the CDR3 is TGTGCCAGCAGTTCAACCTGGACGGGGACTAACTATGGCTACACCTTC.

The genes are TRBV4-3 and TRBJ2-5; the match to TRBD2 covers 9 bases. Per germline, CDR1 LGHNA and CDR2 YSLEER. The CDR3 totals 16 residues. Trimming at V came to 0 bases and at J to 5 bases, leaving 7 bases not matched to a gene. The CDR3 nucleotides are TGCGCCAGCAGCCAAGACGGGCGGGGGGGCAGGGAGACCCAGTACTTC. Its translation: CASSQDGRGGRETQYF.

This clonotype has at least ten counts. The chain has TRBV7-2 and TRBJ2-5; possibly TRBD1 or TRBD2 for D (6 bases each). From germline, CDR1 is SGHTA and CDR2 FQGNSA. V was pared by 5 bases and J by 4 bases, with 20 bases between. The CDR3 spans 16 residues. CDR3 amino acids: CASSHKTGGSGETQYF. In DNA form, the CDR3 reads TGTGCCAGCAGCCACAAAACCGGGGGCAGCGGAGAGACCCAGTACTTC.

This chain connects TRBV3-1 to TRBJ2-6, with D hard to call. V was cut by 0 bases and J by 3 bases, with 3 bases left in between. Germline CDR1 LGHDT, CDR2 YNNKEL (reference sequence). The CDR3 sequence is 14 residues long. In DNA form, the CDR3 reads TGTGCCAGCAGCCAAGAGCGTGGGGCCAACGTCCTGACTTTC. This codes for CASSQERGANVLTF.

J is TRBJ1-6 and V is TRBV6-1; 12 bases are shared with TRBD1. The CDR3 consists of 14 residues. Trimming cost V 6 bases and J 10 bases; bases outside gene matches: 4. Germline CDR1 MNHNS, CDR2 SASEGT. The CDR3 bases are TGTGCCAGCAGGCCCGGGACAGGGGGCTCACCCCTCCACTTT. Residues: CASRPGTGGSPLHF.

At least ten counts were recorded for this clonotype. V usage is TRBV7-2 and J usage is TRBJ2-7; D not resolved. V was clipped by 1 base and J by 2 bases, with 12 bases between them. Germline loops: CDR1 SGHTA, CDR2 FQGNSA. The CDR3 is 15 amino acids. Here the CDR3 DNA reads TGTGCCAGCAGCTTAGATCGCCAGTTAGCCTACGAGCAGTACTTC. As protein: CASSLDRQLAYEQYF. Full variable domain (remainder filled in from reference TRBV7-2 and TRBJ2-7): GAGVSQSPSNKVTEKGKDVELRCDPISGHTALYWYRQSLGQGLEFLIYFQGNSAPDKSGLPSDRFSAERTGGSVSTLTIQRTQQEDSAVYLCASSLDRQLAYEQYFGPGTRLTVT.

The chain joins TRBV28 to TRBJ1-5, with 11 bases that match TRBD1. Per the germline V gene, CDR1 is MDHEN and CDR2 is SYDVKM. Losses at the gene ends were 6 bases for V and 11 bases for J; bases not matched to a gene: 12. CDR3 size: 15 residues. The chain's CDR3 is CASSFWTGGFRAQHF. CDR3 bases: TGTGCCAGCAGCTTTTGGACAGGGGGCTTTCGGGCCCAGCATTTT.

The chain uses TRBV12-3 or TRBV12-4 and TRBJ2-3, with D perhaps matching TRBD2 (5 bases). Trimming stripped 7 bases from V and 5 bases from J, with 19 bases between. The CDR3 is 15 amino acids. The CDR3 DNA follows: TGTGCCAGCAATTCCGTCCTGGAGGCGAGAGATACGCAGTATTTT. This codes for CASNSVLEARDTQYF.

The chain uses TRBV5-1 and TRBJ2-1; D is possibly TRBD1 (5 bases). The germline CDR1 and CDR2 sequences are SGHRS and YFSETQ. Trimming pared 0 bases from V and 4 bases from J, leaving 8 bases between. The CDR3 totals 14 residues. CDR3 loop: CASSLGQTYNEQFF. The CDR3 nucleotides are TGCGCCAGCAGCTTGGGACAGACTTACAATGAGCAGTTCTTC.

This clonotype was counted ten times or more. The rearrangement uses TRBV4-1 and TRBJ2-1; D tentatively fits TRBD1 or TRBD2 (6 bases each). Between the trimmed V and J ends, which lost 3 bases and 0 bases, there was a span of 15 bases. Per germline, CDR1 MGHRA and CDR2 YSYEKL. The CDR3 covers 17 residues. CDR3 nucleotides: TGCGCCAGCAGCCAGAGATCCCGGGGGCTCTCCTACAATGAGCAGTTCTTC. Protein: CASSQRSRGLSYNEQFF.

This clonotype was seen a few times. This chain joins TRBV7-2 and TRBJ1-5; D is possibly TRBD1 (6 bases). This CDR3 has 14 residues. The V and J ends lost 6 bases and 9 bases respectively, with 18 bases between them. The germline V gene encodes CDR1 SGHTA and CDR2 FQGNSA. DNA of the CDR3: TGTGCCAGCAGTCCAGACCAGGGGTATCGGCCCCAGCATTTT. It yields the protein CASSPDQGYRPQHF.

This clonotype was counted a few times. The V call is TRBV5-1, the J call TRBJ1-2; D is uncertain. Germline assignment: CDR1 SGHRS and CDR2 YFSETQ. V was cut by 1 base and J by 2 bases, with 9 bases left in between. This CDR3 is 14 amino acids long. The CDR3 DNA reads as TGCGCCAGCAGCTTGTCCCTGGGGAACTATGGCTACACCTTC. The encoded protein is CASSLSLGNYGYTF.

The V call is TRBV20-1, the J call TRBJ2-3, with D perhaps matching TRBD1 (5 bases). The end of the DNA fits TRBJ1-5 better, so the J call may be wrong. The CDR3 covers 16 residues. CDR1 and CDR2 (germline): DFQATT, SNEGSKA (reference sequence). The CDR3 here is CSASRVLAGGTDTQHF. The CDR3 bases are TGCAGTGCTAGTAGGGTGCTAGCGGGGGGTACAGATACGCAGCATTTT.

The chain couples TRBV12-3 or TRBV12-4 to TRBJ2-7; perhaps TRBD1 as D (5 bases). V was clipped by 8 bases and J by 3 bases, with 17 bases between them. CDR3 size: 14 residues. CDR3 protein: CASGPTAGHYEQYF. CDR3 DNA: TGTGCCAGCGGCCCCACCGCCGGACACTACGAGCAGTACTTC.

The sample holds a few counts of this clonotype. This sequence joins TRBV5-6 and TRBJ2-1; 7 bases map to TRBD2. V lost 3 bases, J lost 4 bases, and 13 bases stayed unmatched. There are 17 residues in the CDR3. Germline lookup yields CDR1 SGHDT and CDR2 YYEEEE. The CDR3 DNA follows: TGTGCCAGCAGCTCGCAGACTAGCTATGGGGGATACAATGAGCAGTTCTTC. Its translation: CASSSQTSYGGYNEQFF.

This clonotype has more than one count but fewer than ten. The chain carries TRBV6-1 and TRBJ1-1; TRBD1 is a possible D gene (6 bases). In germline, CDR1 is MNHNS, CDR2 SASEGT. Trimming stripped 3 bases from V and 8 bases from J, with 13 bases between. This CDR3 comprises 13 residues. CDR3 sequence (DNA): TGTGCCAGCAGTGAGTTCCGGGACAAAGAAGCTTTCTTT. Amino acids: CASSEFRDKEAFF.